The 23 T cell receptor beta chains listed next were all sequenced from one sample in a study of T cell repertoires in cytomegalovirus infection (dated by TCRdb to between 2018 and 2020). TCRdb names Illumina HiSeq 1500 as the instrument used. Starting from the raw public reads, TCRdb applied fastp trimming at Q25, assembled clones with MiXCR and retained in-frame beta chains. Each CDR3 protein gets just one entry, which takes the most common genes and DNA from the rows behind it. The sample table shows hundreds of thousands of distinct CDR3 sequences, and 30% to 35% are seen once. The ten top clones hold 18% of the sample. The treatment or condition label, as the study defines it: in vitro stimulation with specific CMV peptide epitopes to enrich CMV-specific T cells. What these receptors recognize is not known. Sequencing used cultured PBMCs, obtained from culture after CMV antigen stimulation. The receptors were sampled from a human donor in good health (CMV status not recorded). Some clones in this sample may be carry-over from other donors' samples.

The rearrangement uses TRBV20-1 and TRBJ1-4; D is ambiguous. Germline CDR1 and CDR2: DFQATT and SNEGSKA (reference sequence). This CDR3 region has 13 residues. The V end lost 4 bases, the J end lost 4 bases, and 10 bases lay between the germline ends. The CDR3 loop reads CSAMRLGNEKLFF. CDR3 in DNA: TGCAGTGCTATGAGGCTGGGTAATGAAAAACTGTTTTTT.

Ten or more counts support this clonotype. J is TRBJ2-1 and V is TRBV7-9; D is possibly TRBD1 (6 bases). V lost 5 bases, J lost 1 base, and 15 bases lay in between. CDR3 length: 16 residues. Per the germline V gene, CDR1 is SEHNR and CDR2 is FQNEAQ (reference sequence). CDR3 sequence: CASSPEGGKSYNEQFF. For the CDR3, the DNA is TGTGCCAGCAGCCCCGAAGGGGGAAAGTCCTACAATGAGCAGTTCTTC.

This clonotype has only one observation. The V call is TRBV7-2, the J call TRBJ2-2, with 7 positions matching TRBD2. This CDR3 has 17 residues. V lost 1 base and J lost 10; bases outside the gene matches: 15. The germline gives CDR1 SGHTA, CDR2 FQGNSA. The CDR3 reads CASSLVEAGTRGEELFF. Written as DNA, the CDR3 is TGTGCCAGCAGCTTAGTTGAAGCGGGAACCCGGGGTGAGGAGCTGTTTTTT.

This clonotype was seen a few times. The chain employs TRBV10-3 and TRBJ2-1; no clear D gene. CDR1 is ENHRY, CDR2 SYGVKD, per germline. V was clipped by 5 bases and J by 8 bases, with 10 bases between them. This CDR3 is built from 12 residues. The CDR3 DNA is TGTGCCATCAGTCGCGGTAGGGATGAGCAGTTCTTC. Translating it yields CAISRGRDEQFF.

The chain combines TRBV20-1 with TRBJ2-5, with D tentatively TRBD2 (7 bases). The CDR3 contains 14 residues. Trimming took off 5 bases at V and 5 bases at J, with 18 bases between the two ends. Germline values: CDR1 DFQATT, CDR2 SNEGSKA (reference sequence). CDR3 loop: CSAPRGAMVETQYF. The CDR3 bases are TGCAGTGCTCCCCGGGGGGCGATGGTGGAGACCCAGTACTTC.

This clonotype was observed at least ten times. The chain recombines TRBV7-8 with TRBJ1-5, with a possible D match to TRBD1 (5 bases). This CDR3 spans 18 amino acids. Germline V gene sequence: CDR1 SGHVS, CDR2 FQNEAQ. V was pared by 2 bases and J by 0 bases, with 17 bases between. The CDR3 bases are TGTGCCAGCAGCTTACGTGCGTTGACAGAGTATAGCAATCAGCCCCAGCATTTT. It codes for CASSLRALTEYSNQPQHF.

V usage is TRBV5-4 and J usage is TRBJ2-7; D might be TRBD2 (6 bases). The V end lost 4 bases, the J end lost 3 bases, and 14 bases lay between the germline ends. Germline V lookup: CDR1 SGHNT, CDR2 YYREEE (reference sequence). CDR3 length: 14 amino acids. CDR3 coding DNA: TGTGCCAGCAGCCCGGACTATCCCGTCTACGAGCAGTACTTC. Its protein is CASSPDYPVYEQYF.

The V gene is TRBV30, the J gene TRBJ2-1; 8 bases map to TRBD2. CDR3 size: 19 residues. The junction had 16 bases not matched to a gene; V was cut back by 1 base and J by 2 bases. CDR1 is GTSNPN, CDR2 SVGIG, per germline (reference sequence). The CDR3 loop reads CAWSGAGEVFFKTYNEQFF. CDR3 sequence (DNA): TGTGCCTGGAGTGGAGCGGGAGAAGTATTTTTTAAAACCTACAATGAGCAGTTCTTC.

As DNA, the CDR3 is TGTGCCACCAGCATCCGTCGACAGGGCGACGAGCAGTACTTC. It yields the protein CATSIRRQGDEQYF. The chain carries TRBV15 and TRBJ2-7; 7 bases map to TRBD1. The CDR3 runs to 14 residues. Trimming removed 4 bases from V and 5 bases from J; junction bases left unmatched: 8. From germline, CDR1 is LNHNV and CDR2 YYDKDF (reference sequence).

V usage is TRBV10-3 and J usage is TRBJ1-1; 8 bases map to TRBD1. CDR1 and CDR2 from the germline V gene are ENHRY and SYGVKD. The CDR3 totals 16 residues. V was pared by 0 bases and J by 5 bases, with 8 bases of the junction left unmatched. In DNA, the CDR3 is TGTGCCATCAGTGAGTCGAATAACAGGGGGTGGACTGAAGCTTTCTTT. Protein sequence: CAISESNNRGWTEAFF.

V usage is TRBV4-3 and J usage is TRBJ1-1; D call uncertain. Trimming pared 0 bases from V and 0 bases from J, leaving 11 bases between. The CDR3 has 16 residues. Germline loops: CDR1 LGHNA, CDR2 YSLEER. The CDR3 region is CASSQDHRDMNTEAFF. The CDR3 region has the DNA TGCGCCAGCAGCCAAGATCATCGCGACATGAACACTGAAGCTTTCTTT.

The DNA for the CDR3 is TGTGCCACCAGCAGAGTACGAGAAGGGGAGACCCAGTACTTC. It specifies CATSRVREGETQYF. The chain employs TRBV15 and TRBJ2-5, with D uncertain. This CDR3 has 14 residues. Per germline, CDR1 LNHNV and CDR2 YYDKDF (reference sequence). V lost 1 base to trimming and J lost 5 bases, with 11 bases between them.

This clonotype was seen a few times. The chain carries TRBV7-6 and TRBJ2-1; 8 bases align to TRBD2. V lost 4 bases to trimming and J lost 0 bases; unmatched junction nucleotides: 5. This CDR3 has 16 amino acids. The germline CDR1 and CDR2 sequences are SGHVS and FNYEAQ. This CDR3 is CASSSRGGSSYNEQFF. The CDR3 region has the DNA TGTGCCAGCAGCTCCCGCGGGGGGAGCTCCTACAATGAGCAGTTCTTC.

This chain connects TRBV2 to TRBJ2-3; no clear D gene. The ends were cut back, 8 bases at V and 5 bases at J, with 8 bases in the middle. The germline V gene has CDR1 SNHLY and CDR2 FYNNEI. There are 11 residues in the CDR3. The CDR3 protein is CASQRQDTQYF. DNA of the CDR3: TGTGCCAGCCAGAGACAAGATACGCAGTATTTT.

This clonotype was seen a handful of times. This chain links TRBV28 with TRBJ1-2; no clear D gene. The V end lost 5 bases, the J end lost 7 bases, and 14 bases lay between the germline ends. Per germline, CDR1 MDHEN and CDR2 SYDVKM. CDR3 size: 13 residues. CDR3 protein: CASSRTPVSGYTF. The CDR3 nucleotides are TGTGCCAGCAGTCGGACCCCCGTCTCTGGCTACACCTTC.

V gene TRBV6-1 combines with J gene TRBJ1-2, with 8 bases aligning to TRBD1. CDR1 and CDR2 (germline): MNHNS, SASEGT. There are 15 residues in the CDR3. Germline trimming cut 3 bases from V and 3 bases from J; bases unmatched to any gene: 6. CDR3 region: CASSDRTGRDYGYTF. The CDR3 coding sequence is TGTGCCAGCAGTGATCGGACAGGGCGGGACTATGGCTACACCTTC.

J is TRBJ2-3 and V is TRBV5-4; D unresolved. There are 15 residues in the CDR3. V was pared by 4 bases and J by 4 bases, with 16 bases between. Per the germline V gene, CDR1 is SGHNT and CDR2 is YYREEE (reference sequence). CDR3 coding DNA: TGTGCCAGCAGCCCCGACCCATTCCTCGCAGATACGCAGTATTTT. This sequence encodes CASSPDPFLADTQYF.

This clonotype was seen only a few times. The chain links TRBV12-3 or TRBV12-4 to TRBJ2-3, with a tentative D call TRBD2 (6 bases). The CDR3 has 13 amino acids. V was clipped by 6 bases and J by 2 bases, with 9 bases between them. In nucleotides, the CDR3 is TGTGCCAGCAGAGTAGCGGTCACAGATACGCAGTATTTT. Its translation: CASRVAVTDTQYF.

The chain recombines TRBV6-5 with TRBJ2-1; 8 bases map to TRBD1. J lost 5 bases, V lost 10 bases, and 13 bases had no gene match. Germline CDR1 and CDR2: MNHEY and SVGAGI. The CDR3 has 15 residues. CDR3 bases: TGTGCCACCCGGACAGGGAATGGTTGGAACAATGAGCAGTTCTTC. It encodes CATRTGNGWNNEQFF.

CDR3 loop: CSASLLATDSSQYF. CDR3 bases: TGCAGTGCTAGCTTACTAGCTACGGACAGTTCCCAGTACTTC. The chain joins TRBV20-1 to TRBJ2-5, with D perhaps TRBD1 or TRBD2 (6 bases each). Germline CDR1 DFQATT, CDR2 SNEGSKA (reference sequence). Trimming left V 3 bases short and J 9 bases short, with 20 bases between. The CDR3 has 14 residues.

This clonotype was counted between two and nine times. The chain has TRBV12-3 or TRBV12-4 and TRBJ1-1; D not resolved. This CDR3 has 14 residues. The V end was cut by 3 bases, the J end by 5 bases, with 13 bases between. The CDR3 loop reads CASSFPEPRTEAFF. The CDR3 DNA sequence: TGTGCCAGCAGTTTTCCGGAACCAAGAACTGAAGCTTTCTTT.

In nucleotides, the CDR3 is TGTGCCAGCAGCTTAAATCAGGCCAGAGAGCAGTTCTTC. Its translation: CASSLNQAREQFF. The chain uses TRBV7-2 and TRBJ2-1; unclear D gene. V lost 2 bases and J lost 10, with 12 bases in between. This CDR3 has 13 residues. Germline V gene sequence: CDR1 SGHTA, CDR2 FQGNSA.

The chain's CDR3 is CSARAVGTTTYNEQFF. The DNA of the CDR3 is TGCAGTGCTAGAGCAGTTGGGACTACTACCTACAATGAGCAGTTCTTC. J is TRBJ2-1 and V is TRBV20-1; 7 nucleotides match TRBD2. The CDR3 covers 16 residues. Germline CDR1 reads DFQATT; CDR2 reads SNEGSKA (reference sequence). The junction had 8 bases not matched to a gene; V was cut back by 1 base and J by 2 bases.